This TCR beta chain was profiled in a study of Graves' ophthalmopathy and Graves' hyperthyroidism (dated by TCRdb to the late 2010s). About the study as a whole: Peripheral blood was collected at initial diagnosis, before any treatment. In 6 or 7 hyperthyroidism patients, T-cell repertoires of thyroid tissue and blood were compared. In total, some 130 blood samples were TCR-sequenced: roughly 45 ophthalmopathy, roughly 80 hyperthyroidism and approximately 17 hyperthyroidism-to-ophthalmopathy patients. Following sample collection, hyperthyroidism patients were given methimazole at a starting dose of 30 mg daily, and ophthalmopathy patients were given high-dose intravenous methylprednisolone. To explore V-J signatures that distinguish ophthalmopathy from hyperthyroidism, a discovery set of around 100 patients was enrolled, made up of 40 to 45 with ophthalmopathy and around 57 with stable hyperthyroidism. The study used signatures of the TCR beta repertoire to tell Graves' ophthalmopathy apart from Graves' hyperthyroidism and to predict which patients would progress to ophthalmopathy. For independent validation, a separate cohort was made up of 18 to 20 hyperthyroidism patients plus 17 patients who later progressed from hyperthyroidism to ophthalmopathy.

For repertoire sequencing, the TCR beta CDR3 regions were amplified from RNA transcripts. HTBI primers and the Qiagen OneStep RT-PCR kit were used in a first-round RT-PCR, which was followed by a second-round multiplex PCR, size selection and purification. Libraries were sequenced paired-end with 100 bp reads on an Illumina HiSeq2000. As for how the authors treated the data: Reads were processed with SOAPnuke, discarding reads with adapters, uncalled bases, mean Phred below 15, or no exact constant-primer or identifier match. High-quality paired reads were merged with COPE v1.2.5. Each unique nucleotide sequence was treated as a clonotype, and MiTCR v1.1 was used to align the clonotypes to the IMGT TRB V, D and J references. The analysis was limited to V-J combinations with a frequency above 0.0001, which together covered just over 98% of the repertoires. A TCR clonal expansion and chaos score per V-J combination was defined as the ratio of F50 clonal expansion to chaos observed in the TCRdist matrix. Welch's t-statistics and random forest were used to reduce features to over ten V-J combinations, which were fed into a naive Bayes classifier. The Morisita-Horn index was used to measure how similar the thyroid and blood repertoires were. Using fastp at Q25 and MiXCR, TCRdb reprocessed the public reads and kept productive beta chains. Duplicate CDR3 protein sequences are folded into a single record with the most common DNA and genes. The V and J calls were not made by the authors but by TCRdb's processing. Here the sample has about 700,000 distinct CDR3 sequences; 40% occur a single time. The ten largest clonotypes hold about 40% of the sample.

What the work shows at the level of the full study, not this receptor alone: In validation, the model predicted ophthalmopathy progression with about 70% sensitivity and approximately 75% specificity; roughly eleven predicted patients were CT-confirmed with GO in a median of approximately 6.5 months. The 13-signature model separated ophthalmopathy from stable hyperthyroidism with roughly 90% sensitivity and 81% to 82% specificity in cross-validation, and 80%/75% in the test set. Among expanded thyroid clonotypes with frequency above 0.001, most also showed up in blood, which suggests that blood repertoires may reflect the thyroid immune response. Sample size was not predetermined statistically, and investigators were not blinded to group allocation.

CDR1 and CDR2 are drawn from the germline V gene: ENHRY, SYGVKD. There are 15 amino acids in the CDR3, from cysteine to phenylalanine inclusive. The sequence is cut down to CDR3 DNA, 45 bases in frame from base 1. Turning to this clonotype: The antigen this receptor binds is unknown. Germline is not matched at one junction end, which may reflect a read error.

Ophthalmopathy patients were characterized by moderately to severely active disease, a Clinical Activity Score of at least 3, a NOSPECS grade of at least 4, and a disease duration under 3 months. Anyone with other autoimmune diseases, uncontrolled infections, pregnancy or lactation was excluded from the study. Clinical symptoms, serum thyroxine, TRAb, thyroid ultrasound and orbital computed tomography were used for diagnosis. Ficoll-Paque density gradient centrifugation was used to isolate PBMCs from about 10 ml of fresh peripheral blood. Trizol reagent was used to extract the total RNA, and its quality was then checked on an Agilent 2100 Bioanalyzer.

Sequencing input: peripheral blood. In this chain, TRBV10-3 is recombined with TRBJ2-5, with 8 central nucleotides matching TRBD1. The sequence was collected from an adult man with Graves' ophthalmopathy. The CDR3 in this case is CASSLRQGRQETQYF. At the DNA level, the sequence is TGTGCCAGCAGTCTAAGACAGGGGCGGCAGGAGACCCAGTACTTC.